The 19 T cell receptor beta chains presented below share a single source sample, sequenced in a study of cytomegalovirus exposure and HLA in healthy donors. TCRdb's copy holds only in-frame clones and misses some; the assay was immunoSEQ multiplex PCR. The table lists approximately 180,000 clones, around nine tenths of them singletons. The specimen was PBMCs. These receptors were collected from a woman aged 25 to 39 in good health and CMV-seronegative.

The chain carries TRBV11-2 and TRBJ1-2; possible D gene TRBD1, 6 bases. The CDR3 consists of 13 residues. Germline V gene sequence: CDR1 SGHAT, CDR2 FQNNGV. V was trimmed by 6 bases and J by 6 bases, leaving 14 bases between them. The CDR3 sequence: CASRGAGADGYTF. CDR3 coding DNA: TGTGCCAGCAGGGGCGCGGGGGCCGATGGCTACACCTTC.

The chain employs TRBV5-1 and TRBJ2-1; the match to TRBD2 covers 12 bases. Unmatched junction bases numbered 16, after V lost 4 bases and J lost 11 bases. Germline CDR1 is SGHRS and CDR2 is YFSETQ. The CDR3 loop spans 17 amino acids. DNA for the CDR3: TGCGCCAGCAGCAGTCTAGCTAGCGGGGGGGGATCTTCTAAGCAGTTCTTC. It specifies CASSSLASGGGSSKQFF.

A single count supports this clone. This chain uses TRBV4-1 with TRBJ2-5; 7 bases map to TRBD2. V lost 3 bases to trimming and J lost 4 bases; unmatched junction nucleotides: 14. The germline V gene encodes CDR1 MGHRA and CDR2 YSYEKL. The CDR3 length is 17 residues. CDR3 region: CASSHLSGREVGETQYF. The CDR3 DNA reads TGCGCCAGCAGCCACCTGAGTGGCCGGGAGGTCGGAGAGACCCAGTACTTC.

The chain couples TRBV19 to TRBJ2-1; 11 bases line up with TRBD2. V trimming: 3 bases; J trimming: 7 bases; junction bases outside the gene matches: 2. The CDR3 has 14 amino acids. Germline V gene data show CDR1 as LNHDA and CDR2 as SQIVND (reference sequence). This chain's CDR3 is CASSIRTSGNEQFF. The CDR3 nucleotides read TGTGCCAGTAGTATCAGGACTAGCGGGAATGAGCAGTTCTTC.

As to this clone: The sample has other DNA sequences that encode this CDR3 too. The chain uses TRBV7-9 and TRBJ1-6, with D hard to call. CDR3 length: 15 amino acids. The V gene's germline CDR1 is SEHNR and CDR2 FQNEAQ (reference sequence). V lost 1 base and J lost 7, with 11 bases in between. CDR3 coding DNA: TGTGCCAGCAGCTTAGGAGATAGGGAGAATTCACCCCTCCACTTT. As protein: CASSLGDRENSPLHF. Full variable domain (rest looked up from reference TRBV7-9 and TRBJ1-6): DTGVSQNPRHKITKRGQNVTFRCDPISEHNRLYWYRQTLGQGPEFLTYFQNEAQLEKSRLLSDRFSAERPKGSFSTLEIQRTEQGDSAMYLCASSLGDRENSPLHFGNGTRLTVT.

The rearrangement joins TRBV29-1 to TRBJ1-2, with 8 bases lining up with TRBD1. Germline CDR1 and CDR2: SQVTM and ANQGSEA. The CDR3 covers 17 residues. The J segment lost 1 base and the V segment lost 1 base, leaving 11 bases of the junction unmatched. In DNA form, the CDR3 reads TGCAGCGTTGAAGGGCTAGGACAGGGCCCTATTAACTATGGCTACACCTTC. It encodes CSVEGLGQGPINYGYTF.

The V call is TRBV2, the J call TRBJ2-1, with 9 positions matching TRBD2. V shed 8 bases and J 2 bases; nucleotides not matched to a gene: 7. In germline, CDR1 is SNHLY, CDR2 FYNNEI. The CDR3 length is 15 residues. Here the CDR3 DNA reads TGTGCCAGCCAGACGTCTAGCGGGGCCTACAATGAGCAGTTCTTC. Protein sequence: CASQTSSGAYNEQFF.

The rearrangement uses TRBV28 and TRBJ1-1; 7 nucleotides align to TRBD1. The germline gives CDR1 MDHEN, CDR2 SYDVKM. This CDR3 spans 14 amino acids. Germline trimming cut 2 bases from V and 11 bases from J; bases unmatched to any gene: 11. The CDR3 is CASSLDLTGMNAFF. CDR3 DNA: TGTGCCAGCAGTTTAGACTTGACAGGGATGAACGCTTTCTTT.

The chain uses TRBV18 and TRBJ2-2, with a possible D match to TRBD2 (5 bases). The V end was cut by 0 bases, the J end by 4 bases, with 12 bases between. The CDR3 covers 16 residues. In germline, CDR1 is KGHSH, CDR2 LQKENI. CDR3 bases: TGTGCCAGCTCACCACCGGGGAGCTATTCCACCGGGGAGCTGTTTTTT. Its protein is CASSPPGSYSTGELFF.

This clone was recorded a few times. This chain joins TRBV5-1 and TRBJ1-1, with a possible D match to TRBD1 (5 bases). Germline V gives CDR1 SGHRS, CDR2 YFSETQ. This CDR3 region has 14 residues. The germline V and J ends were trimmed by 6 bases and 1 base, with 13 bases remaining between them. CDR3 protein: CASKEQAANTEAFF. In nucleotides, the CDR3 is TGCGCCAGCAAAGAACAGGCTGCGAACACTGAAGCTTTCTTT.

As DNA, the CDR3 is TGTGCCAGCAGCCCTCCTGGGCTCCAGGGGGAGACCCAGTACTTC. Translated: CASSPPGLQGETQYF. The chain combines TRBV7-9 with TRBJ2-5, with D possibly being TRBD1 (6 bases). Looked up from germline, CDR1 is SEHNR and CDR2 is FQNEAQ (reference sequence). V lost 5 bases and J lost 5, with 18 bases in between. This CDR3 has 15 amino acids. The full variable domain, with the rest looked up from reference TRBV7-9 and TRBJ2-5, is DTGVSQNPRHKITKRGQNVTFRCDPISEHNRLYWYRQTLGQGPEFLTYFQNEAQLEKSRLLSDRFSAERPKGSFSTLEIQRTEQGDSAMYLCASSPPGLQGETQYFGPGTRLLVL.

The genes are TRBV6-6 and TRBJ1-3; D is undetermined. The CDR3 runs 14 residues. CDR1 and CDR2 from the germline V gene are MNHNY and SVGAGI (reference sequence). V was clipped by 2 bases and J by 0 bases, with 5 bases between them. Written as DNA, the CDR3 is TGTGCCAGCAGTTACACGAGCTCTGGAAACACCATATATTTT. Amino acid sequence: CASSYTSSGNTIYF.

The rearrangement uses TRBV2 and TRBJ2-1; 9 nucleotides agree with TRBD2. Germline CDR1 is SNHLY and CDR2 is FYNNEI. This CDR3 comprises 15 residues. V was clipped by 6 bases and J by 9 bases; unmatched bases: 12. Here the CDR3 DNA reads TGTGCCAGCAGCGACCTAGCGGGGCTGCAGGGTGAGCAGTTCTTC. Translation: CASSDLAGLQGEQFF.

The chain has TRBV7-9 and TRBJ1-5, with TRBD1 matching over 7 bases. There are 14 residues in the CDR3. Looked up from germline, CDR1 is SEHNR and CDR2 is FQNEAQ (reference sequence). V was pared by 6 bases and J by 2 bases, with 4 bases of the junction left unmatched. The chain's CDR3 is CASSHDRGNQPQHF. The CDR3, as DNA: TGTGCCAGCAGTCATGACAGGGGCAATCAGCCCCAGCATTTT.

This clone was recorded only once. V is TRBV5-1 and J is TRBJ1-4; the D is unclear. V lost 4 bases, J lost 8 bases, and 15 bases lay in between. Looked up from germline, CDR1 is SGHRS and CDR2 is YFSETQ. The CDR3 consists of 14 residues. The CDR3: CASSPGMGDEKLFF. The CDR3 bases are TGCGCCAGCAGCCCTGGGATGGGAGACGAAAAACTGTTTTTT.

For the CDR3, the DNA is TGTGCCAGCACAAGACAGGGGTCCTACGAGCAGTACTTC. It codes for CASTRQGSYEQYF. The chain uses TRBV18 and TRBJ2-7; 8 positions match TRBD1. Germline CDR1 reads KGHSH; CDR2 reads LQKENI. The CDR3 has 13 amino acids. Losses at the gene ends were 8 bases for V and 1 base for J; bases not matched to a gene: 4.

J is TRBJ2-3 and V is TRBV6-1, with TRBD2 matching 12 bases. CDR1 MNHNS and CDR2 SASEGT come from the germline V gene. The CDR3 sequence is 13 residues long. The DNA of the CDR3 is TGTGGGACTAGCGGGGTTGAAACAGATACGCAGTATTTT. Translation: CGTSGVETDTQYF.

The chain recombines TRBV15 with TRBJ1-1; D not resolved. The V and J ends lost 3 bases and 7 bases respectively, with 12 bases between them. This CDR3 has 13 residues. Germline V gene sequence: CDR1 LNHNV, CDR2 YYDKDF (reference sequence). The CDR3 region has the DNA TGTGCCACCAGCAGCGACACACAGTTTGAAGCTTTCTTT. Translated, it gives CATSSDTQFEAFF.

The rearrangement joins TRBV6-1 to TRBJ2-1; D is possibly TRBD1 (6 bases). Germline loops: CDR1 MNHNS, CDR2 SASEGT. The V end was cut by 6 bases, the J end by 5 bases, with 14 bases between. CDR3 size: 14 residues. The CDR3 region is CASRRRDNHNEQFF. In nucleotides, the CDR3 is TGTGCCAGCAGGCGCCGGGACAACCACAATGAGCAGTTCTTC.